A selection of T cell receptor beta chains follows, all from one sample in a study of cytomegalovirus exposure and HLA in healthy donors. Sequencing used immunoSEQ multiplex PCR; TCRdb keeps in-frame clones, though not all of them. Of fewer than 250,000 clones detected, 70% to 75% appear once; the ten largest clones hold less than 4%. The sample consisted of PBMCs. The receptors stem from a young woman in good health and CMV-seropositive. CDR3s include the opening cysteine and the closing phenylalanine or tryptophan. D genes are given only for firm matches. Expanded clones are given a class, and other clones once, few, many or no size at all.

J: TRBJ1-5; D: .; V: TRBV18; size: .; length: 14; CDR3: CASSPGLQDQTQHF; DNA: TGTGCCAGCTCTCCGGGACTTCAGGATCAGACCCAGCATTTT
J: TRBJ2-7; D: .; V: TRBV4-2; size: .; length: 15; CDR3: CASSQDPHSAYEQYF; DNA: TGTGCCAGCAGCCAAGATCCCCATTCCGCGTACGAGCAGTACTTC
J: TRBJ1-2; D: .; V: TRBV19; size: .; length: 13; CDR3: CASSIDSIYGYTF; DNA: TGTGCCAGTAGTATAGATAGTATCTATGGCTACACCTTC
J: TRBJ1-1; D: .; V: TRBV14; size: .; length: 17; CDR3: CASSQEWAGGALTEAFF; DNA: TGTGCCAGCAGCCAAGAATGGGCGGGGGGGGCGCTTACTGAAGCTTTCTTT
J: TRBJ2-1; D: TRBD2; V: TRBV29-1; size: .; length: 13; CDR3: CSVEREADYEQFF; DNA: TGCAGCGTTGAGCGGGAGGCCGACTATGAGCAGTTCTTC
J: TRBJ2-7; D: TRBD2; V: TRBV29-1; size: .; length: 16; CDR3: CSVEDRPPSGGYEQYF; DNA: TGCAGCGTTGAAGATAGGCCTCCCTCGGGGGGCTACGAGCAGTACTTC
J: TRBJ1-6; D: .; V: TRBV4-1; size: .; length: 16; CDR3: CASSQDAGRYNSPLHF; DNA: TGCGCCAGCAGCCAAGATGCAGGCCGTTATAATTCACCCCTCCACTTT
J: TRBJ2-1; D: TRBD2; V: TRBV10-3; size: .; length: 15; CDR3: CAIRGTSGNRNEQFF; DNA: TGTGCCATCAGGGGGACTAGCGGGAACCGGAATGAGCAGTTCTTC
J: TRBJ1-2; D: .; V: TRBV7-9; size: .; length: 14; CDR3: CASSPRQGEYGYTF; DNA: TGTGCCAGCAGCCCGAGGCAGGGCGAGTATGGCTACACCTTC
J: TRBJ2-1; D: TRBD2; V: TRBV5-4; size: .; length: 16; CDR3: CASSWGWGDYYNEQFF; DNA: TGTGCCAGCAGCTGGGGTTGGGGGGACTACTACAATGAGCAGTTCTTC
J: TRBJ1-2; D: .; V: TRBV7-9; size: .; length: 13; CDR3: CFSHPEAAYGYTF; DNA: TGTTTCTCCCACCCCGAGGCGGCCTATGGCTACACCTTC
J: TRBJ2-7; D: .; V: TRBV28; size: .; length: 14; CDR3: CASSSLLALYEQYF; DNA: TGTGCCAGCAGTTCCCTACTAGCCCTATACGAGCAGTACTTC
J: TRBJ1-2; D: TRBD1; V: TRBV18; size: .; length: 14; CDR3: CASSPYRDSSGYTF; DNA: TGTGCCAGCTCGCCTTACCGGGACAGCAGTGGCTACACCTTC
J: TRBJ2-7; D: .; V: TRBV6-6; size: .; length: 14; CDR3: CASSQGLGLYEQYF; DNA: TGTGCCAGCAGCCAGGGTTTGGGTCTCTACGAGCAGTACTTC
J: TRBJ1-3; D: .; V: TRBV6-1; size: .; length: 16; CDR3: CASSEGQALTGNTIYF; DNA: TGTGCCAGCAGTGAAGGGCAGGCCTTAACTGGAAACACCATATATTTT
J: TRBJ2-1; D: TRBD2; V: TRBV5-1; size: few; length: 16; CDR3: CASSQGLAASGDEQFF; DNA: TGCGCCAGCAGCCAGGGACTAGCGGCCTCGGGAGATGAGCAGTTCTTC
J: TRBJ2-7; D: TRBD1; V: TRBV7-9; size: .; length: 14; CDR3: CASSLGGQGNEQYF; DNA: TGTGCCAGCAGCTTAGGGGGACAGGGTAACGAGCAGTACTTC
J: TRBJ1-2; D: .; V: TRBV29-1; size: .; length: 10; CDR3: CSAHGDGYTF; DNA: TGCAGCGCGCACGGGGATGGCTACACCTTC
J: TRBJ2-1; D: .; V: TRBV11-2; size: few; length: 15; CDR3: CASSLNPQSYNEQFF; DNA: TGTGCCAGCAGCTTAAACCCGCAGTCCTACAATGAGCAGTTCTTC
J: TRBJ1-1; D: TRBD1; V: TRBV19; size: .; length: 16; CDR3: CASSSLTGGLNTEAFF; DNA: TGTGCCAGTAGTTCACTAACAGGGGGCCTGAACACTGAAGCTTTCTTT
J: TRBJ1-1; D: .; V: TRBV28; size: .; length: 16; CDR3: CASSREGGPMNTEAFF; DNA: TGTGCCAGCAGTCGGGAGGGTGGTCCTATGAACACTGAAGCTTTCTTT
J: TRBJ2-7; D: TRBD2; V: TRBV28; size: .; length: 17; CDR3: CASHCWELADFRNEQYF; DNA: TGTGCCAGCCACTGTTGGGAGCTAGCGGATTTTAGGAACGAGCAGTACTTC